This passage covers 19 T cell receptor beta chains from one sample sequenced in a study. TCRdb re-called the RT-PCR reads with MiXCR, one entry per CDR3 protein. The table shows over a thousand distinct CDR3 sequences, with 34% occurring only once. The sequenced sample consisted of memory CD4+ T cells from salivary gland. These receptor sequences come from a female donor with primary Sjogren's syndrome.

This clonotype is medium-sized (0.01 to 0.1%). DNA of the CDR3: TGCAGTGCTAGAGCGGCGGCGCTCATAACGGTCCAGTACTTC. It is translated as CSARAAALITVQYF. The chain combines TRBV20-1 with TRBJ2-5; no clear D. Germline loops: CDR1 DFQATT, CDR2 SNEGSKA (reference sequence). V was clipped by 1 base and J by 10 bases, with 19 bases between them. The length of the CDR3 is 14 residues.

J is TRBJ2-1 and V is TRBV24-1; 7 nucleotides align to TRBD2. J lost 4 bases, V lost 12 bases, and 14 bases had no gene match. Looked up from germline, CDR1 is KGHDR and CDR2 is SFDVKD. The CDR3 is 15 amino acids. CDR3 loop: CASQGVERGYNEQFF. DNA of the CDR3: TGTGCCTCTCAAGGAGTTGAGCGGGGTTACAATGAGCAGTTCTTC.

The chain employs TRBV4-3 and TRBJ2-3; 9 positions match TRBD1. The CDR3 has 16 residues. The V gene end was trimmed by 1 base and the J gene end by 2 bases; junction bases not matched to a gene: 4. Germline-derived CDR1 and CDR2 are LGHNA and YSLEER. CDR3 nucleotides: TGCGCCAGCAGCCAAGGACAGGGGGGCCCCACAGATACGCAGTATTTT. It encodes CASSQGQGGPTDTQYF.

This clonotype rates as large. V is TRBV10-2 and J is TRBJ1-1; D gene unclear. The germline V gene has CDR1 WSHSY and CDR2 SAAADI. The CDR3 loop spans 11 amino acids. The V end lost 6 bases, the J end lost 10 bases, and 12 bases lay between the germline ends. CDR3 coding DNA: TGCGCCAGCAGGGGTCCCTTTCTAGCTTTCTTT. Amino acids: CASRGPFLAFF.

In its sample, this clonotype is medium-sized. V is TRBV20-1 and J is TRBJ1-2, with TRBD1 as a possible D gene (5 bases). Germline V gene sequence: CDR1 DFQATT, CDR2 SNEGSKA (reference sequence). CDR3 length: 12 amino acids. V lost 6 bases and J lost 4, with 12 bases in between. CDR3 nucleotides: TGCAGTGCACCCCGGGACGGCTATGGCTACACCTTC. This sequence encodes CSAPRDGYGYTF.

This clonotype is judged medium-sized. The rearrangement links TRBV7-2 to TRBJ2-7, with D unresolved. The CDR3 has 15 residues. V was cut by 5 bases and J by 3 bases, with 17 bases left in between. Germline V lookup: CDR1 SGHTA, CDR2 FQGNSA. Here the CDR3 DNA reads TGTGCCAGCAGCCGCCGCGTTGAAAGGAGCTACGAGCAGTACTTC. Protein sequence: CASSRRVERSYEQYF. Variable domain in full (rest from reference TRBV7-2 and TRBJ2-7): GAGVSQSPSNKVTEKGKDVELRCDPISGHTALYWYRQSLGQGLEFLIYFQGNSAPDKSGLPSDRFSAERTGGSVSTLTIQRTQQEDSAVYLCASSRRVERSYEQYFGPGTRLTVT.

The genes are TRBV5-1 and TRBJ2-2; 8 nucleotides align to TRBD1. There are 16 residues in the CDR3. With V trimmed by 7 bases and J by 5 bases, 13 bases remained unmatched. Germline lookup yields CDR1 SGHRS and CDR2 YFSETQ. CDR3 region: CASHTLTGEGTGELFF. The DNA for the CDR3 is TGCGCCAGCCACACATTGACAGGGGAAGGGACCGGGGAGCTGTTTTTT. The full variable domain, with the rest looked up from reference TRBV5-1 and TRBJ2-2, is KAGVTQTPRYLIKTRGQQVTLSCSPISGHRSVSWYQQTPGQGLQFLFEYFSETQRNKGNFPGRFSGRQFSNSRSEMNVSTLELGDSALYLCASHTLTGEGTGELFFGEGSRLTVL.

This clonotype appeared many times. The V call is TRBV14, the J call TRBJ1-3; possibly TRBD1 for D (5 bases). The CDR3 runs to 17 residues. Per germline, CDR1 SGHDN and CDR2 FVKESK. V lost 3 bases to trimming and J lost 0 bases, with 15 bases between them. CDR3 in amino acids: CASSHLRGGNSGNTIYF. The CDR3 nucleotides read TGTGCCAGCAGCCACCTGAGGGGCGGAAACTCTGGAAACACCATATATTTT.

This clonotype qualifies as medium-sized. The rearrangement links TRBV20-1 to TRBJ1-6; 7 positions agree with TRBD1. The length of the CDR3 is 14 residues. The germline gives CDR1 DFQATT, CDR2 SNEGSKA (reference sequence). V trimming: 6 bases; J trimming: 4 bases; junction bases outside the gene matches: 6. CDR3 in DNA: TGCAGTGCAGCCGGACAGGCTTATAATTCACCCCTCCACTTT. Protein sequence: CSAAGQAYNSPLHF.

Judged by abundance, this clonotype is large (0.1 to 1%). V gene TRBV10-3 combines with J gene TRBJ2-7; 10 bases fit TRBD1. J was trimmed by 4 bases and V by 9 bases; bases with no gene match: 9. Germline V lookup: CDR1 ENHRY, CDR2 SYGVKD. This CDR3 region has 14 residues. The CDR3 loop reads CAMAPGQGMYEQYF. The CDR3 bases are TGTGCCATGGCCCCGGGACAGGGGATGTACGAGCAGTACTTC.

The V gene is TRBV5-1, the J gene TRBJ2-7; 12 bases fit TRBD1. The germline V gene has CDR1 SGHRS and CDR2 YFSETQ. With V trimmed by 0 bases and J by 6 bases, 4 bases remained unmatched. CDR3 length: 15 amino acids. The CDR3 DNA reads as TGCGCCAGCAGCTTGGGCGGGACAGGGGGCGGCGAGCAGTACTTC. It codes for CASSLGGTGGGEQYF.

This clonotype ranks as medium-sized. The chain uses TRBV2 and TRBJ1-5; D might be TRBD1 (5 bases). V was shortened by 4 bases and J by 6 bases, with 10 bases between the two germline ends. The length of the CDR3 is 13 residues. Per germline, CDR1 SNHLY and CDR2 FYNNEI. The CDR3 DNA reads as TGTGCCAGCAGTGGCCGGGGCGGTCAGCCCCAGCATTTT. This encodes CASSGRGGQPQHF. Using reference TRBV2 and TRBJ1-5 for the parts outside the CDR3, the full variable domain is EPEVTQTPSHQVTQMGQEVILRCVPISNHLYFYWYRQILGQKVEFLVSFYNNEISEKSEIFDDQFSVERPDGSNFTLKIRSTKLEDSAMYFCASSGRGGQPQHFGDGTRLSIL.

By sample share, this clonotype is large (0.1 to 1%). The V and J genes are TRBV20-1 and TRBJ2-5, with D unclear. V lost 0 bases, J lost 4 bases, and 15 bases lay in between. The CDR3 has 15 residues. Germline V CDR1 and CDR2: DFQATT, SNEGSKA (reference sequence). CDR3 sequence reads: CSARDPGRAVETQYF. The CDR3 DNA is TGCAGTGCTAGAGATCCCGGACGGGCGGTAGAGACCCAGTACTTC.

By share, this clonotype ranks as medium-sized. The rearrangement links TRBV5-1 to TRBJ1-6; a weak D match, TRBD1 (5 bases). Germline V lookup: CDR1 SGHRS, CDR2 YFSETQ. The CDR3 loop spans 18 amino acids. Trimming shortened V by 0 bases and J by 0 bases, and 13 bases separated the two germline ends. Here the CDR3 DNA reads TGCGCCAGCAGCTTGGAAGGGGTTTCGGGCTCCTATAATTCACCCCTCCACTTT. This sequence encodes CASSLEGVSGSYNSPLHF.

This clonotype is medium-sized within its sample. The genes are TRBV7-9 and TRBJ2-7; 8 bases fit TRBD1. Germline trimming cut 5 bases from V and 4 bases from J; bases unmatched to any gene: 7. The CDR3 spans 14 residues. Germline CDR1 and CDR2: SEHNR and FQNEAQ (reference sequence). The CDR3 region is CASSTSDREYEQYF. CDR3 nucleotide sequence: TGTGCCAGCAGCACCTCGGACAGGGAGTACGAGCAGTACTTC.

Ten or more counts support this clonotype. The CDR3 protein is CSARSAQGATNEKLFF. CDR3 nucleotide sequence: TGCAGTGCTAGATCTGCACAGGGGGCAACTAATGAAAAACTGTTTTTT. This sequence joins TRBV20-1 and TRBJ1-4; 8 bases align to TRBD1. V was clipped by 2 bases and J by 0 bases; unmatched bases: 5. CDR1 and CDR2 from the germline V gene are DFQATT and SNEGSKA (reference sequence). The CDR3 has 16 amino acids.

This clonotype is termed medium-sized. The genes are TRBV20-1 and TRBJ2-5, with 9 bases fitting TRBD2. CDR3 length: 14 amino acids. Per the germline V gene, CDR1 is DFQATT and CDR2 is SNEGSKA (reference sequence). V gave up 7 bases and J gave up 5 bases; unmatched junction bases: 11. The CDR3 coding sequence is TGCAGTGTTGAACCGCGGGGGGGCAGGGAGACCCAGTACTTC. Encoded protein: CSVEPRGGRETQYF.

This clonotype is termed large (0.1 to 1%). V gene TRBV9 combines with J gene TRBJ1-3; D remains unclear. Deletions cut 3 bases from V and 10 bases from J, with 11 bases between. Germline loops: CDR1 SGDLS, CDR2 YYNGEE. The CDR3 is 12 amino acids. In DNA form, the CDR3 reads TGTGCCAGCAGCGAGAGTGGGAGGACCATATATTTT. Protein sequence: CASSESGRTIYF.

This clonotype appeared once. The chain has TRBV7-8 and TRBJ2-3; D unresolved. From germline, CDR1 is SGHVS and CDR2 FQNEAQ. Trimming pared 4 bases from V and 1 base from J, leaving 6 bases between. The CDR3 extends over 13 amino acids. CDR3 in amino acids: CASSYAGTDTQYF. The CDR3 DNA reads as TGTGCCAGCAGCTACGCGGGCACAGATACGCAGTATTTT.